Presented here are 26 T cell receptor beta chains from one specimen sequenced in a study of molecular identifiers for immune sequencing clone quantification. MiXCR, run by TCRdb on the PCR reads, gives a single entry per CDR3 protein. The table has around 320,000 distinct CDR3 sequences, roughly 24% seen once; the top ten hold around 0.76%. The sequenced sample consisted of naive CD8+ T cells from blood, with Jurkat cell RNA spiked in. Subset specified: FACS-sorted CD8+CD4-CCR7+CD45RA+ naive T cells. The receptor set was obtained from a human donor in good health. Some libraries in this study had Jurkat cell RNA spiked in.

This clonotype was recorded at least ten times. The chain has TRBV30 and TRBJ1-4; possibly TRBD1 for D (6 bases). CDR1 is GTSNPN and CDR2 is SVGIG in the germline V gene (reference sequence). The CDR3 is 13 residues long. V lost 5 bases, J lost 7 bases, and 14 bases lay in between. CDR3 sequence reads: CAWEQGIGEKLFF. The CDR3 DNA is TGTGCCTGGGAACAGGGTATCGGTGAAAAACTGTTTTTT.

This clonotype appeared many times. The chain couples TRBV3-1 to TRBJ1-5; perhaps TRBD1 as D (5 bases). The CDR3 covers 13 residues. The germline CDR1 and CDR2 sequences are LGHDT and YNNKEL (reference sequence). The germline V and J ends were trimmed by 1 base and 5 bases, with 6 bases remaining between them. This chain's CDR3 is CASSQGGDQPQHF. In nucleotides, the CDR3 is TGTGCCAGCAGCCAAGGGGGCGATCAGCCCCAGCATTTT.

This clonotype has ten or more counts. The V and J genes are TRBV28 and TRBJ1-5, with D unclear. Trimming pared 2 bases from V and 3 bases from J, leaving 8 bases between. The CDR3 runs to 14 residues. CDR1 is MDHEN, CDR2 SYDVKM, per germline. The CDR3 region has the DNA TGTGCCAGCAGTTTAGGGCGGGTCAATCAGCCCCAGCATTTT. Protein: CASSLGRVNQPQHF.

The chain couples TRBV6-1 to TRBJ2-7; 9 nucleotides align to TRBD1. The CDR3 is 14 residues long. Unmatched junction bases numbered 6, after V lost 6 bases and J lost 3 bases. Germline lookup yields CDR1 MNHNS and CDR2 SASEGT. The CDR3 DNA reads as TGTGCCAGCAGCCCCTGGGACAGGGTCTACGAGCAGTACTTC. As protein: CASSPWDRVYEQYF.

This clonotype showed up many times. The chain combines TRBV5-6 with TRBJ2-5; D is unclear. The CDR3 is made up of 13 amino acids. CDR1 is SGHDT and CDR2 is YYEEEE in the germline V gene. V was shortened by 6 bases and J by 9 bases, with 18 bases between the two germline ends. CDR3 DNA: TGTGCCAGCAATTGGGCGCCGGAAGGACCCCAGTACTTC. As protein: CASNWAPEGPQYF.

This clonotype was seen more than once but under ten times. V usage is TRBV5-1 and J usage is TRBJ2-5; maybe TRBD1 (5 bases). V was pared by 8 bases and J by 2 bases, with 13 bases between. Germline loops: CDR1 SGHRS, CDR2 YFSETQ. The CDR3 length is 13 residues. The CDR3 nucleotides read TGCGCCAGTAGAGCGACAGAGCAAGAGACCCAGTACTTC. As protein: CASRATEQETQYF.

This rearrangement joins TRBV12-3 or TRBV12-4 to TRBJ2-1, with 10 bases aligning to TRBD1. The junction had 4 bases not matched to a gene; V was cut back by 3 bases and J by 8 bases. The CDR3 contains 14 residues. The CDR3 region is CASSFGTGVDEQFF. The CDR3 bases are TGTGCCAGCAGTTTCGGGACAGGGGTAGATGAGCAGTTCTTC.

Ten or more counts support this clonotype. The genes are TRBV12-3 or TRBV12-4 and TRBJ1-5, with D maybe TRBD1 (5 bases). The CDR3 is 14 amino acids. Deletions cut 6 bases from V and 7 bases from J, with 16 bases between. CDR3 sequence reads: CASSLAGIKQPQHF. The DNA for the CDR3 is TGTGCCAGCAGCCTGGCAGGGATAAAGCAGCCCCAGCATTTT.

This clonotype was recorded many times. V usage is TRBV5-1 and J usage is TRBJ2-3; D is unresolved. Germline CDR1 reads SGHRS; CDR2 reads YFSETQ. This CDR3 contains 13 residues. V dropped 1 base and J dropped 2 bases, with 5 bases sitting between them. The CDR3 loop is CASSLWDTDTQYF. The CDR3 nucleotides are TGCGCCAGCAGCTTGTGGGACACAGATACGCAGTATTTT.

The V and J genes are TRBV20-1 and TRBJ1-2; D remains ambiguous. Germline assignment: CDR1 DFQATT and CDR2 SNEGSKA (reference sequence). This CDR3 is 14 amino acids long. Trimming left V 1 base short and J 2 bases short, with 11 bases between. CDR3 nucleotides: TGCAGTGCTAGAGCTCTCACGGCCAACTATGGCTACACCTTC. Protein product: CSARALTANYGYTF.

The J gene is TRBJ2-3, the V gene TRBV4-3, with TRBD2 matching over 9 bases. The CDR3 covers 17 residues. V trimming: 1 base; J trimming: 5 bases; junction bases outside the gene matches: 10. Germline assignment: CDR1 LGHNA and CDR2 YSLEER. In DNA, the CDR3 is TGCGCCAGCAGCCAAGCCTCTAGCGGGGAGGTGATAGATACGCAGTATTTT. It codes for CASSQASSGEVIDTQYF.

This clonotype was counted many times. CDR3 nucleotide sequence: TGTGCCAGCAGCTTAGCTGCAGATACGCAGTATTTT. Its protein product is CASSLAADTQYF. The chain recombines TRBV7-9 with TRBJ2-3; D gene ambiguous. This CDR3 is 12 amino acids long. The germline V and J ends were trimmed by 0 bases and 4 bases, with 2 bases remaining between them. Germline loops: CDR1 SEHNR, CDR2 FQNEAQ (reference sequence). Drawing the rest from reference TRBV7-9 and TRBJ2-3, the complete variable domain is DTGVSQNPRHKITKRGQNVTFRCDPISEHNRLYWYRQTLGQGPEFLTYFQNEAQLEKSRLLSDRFSAERPKGSFSTLEIQRTEQGDSAMYLCASSLAADTQYFGPGTRLTVL.

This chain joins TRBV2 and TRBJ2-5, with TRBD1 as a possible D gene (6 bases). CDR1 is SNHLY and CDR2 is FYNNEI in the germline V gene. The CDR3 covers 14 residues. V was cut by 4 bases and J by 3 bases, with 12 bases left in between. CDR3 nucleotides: TGTGCCAGCAGTGGCCGGGACATAAAAGAGACCCAGTACTTC. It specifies CASSGRDIKETQYF.

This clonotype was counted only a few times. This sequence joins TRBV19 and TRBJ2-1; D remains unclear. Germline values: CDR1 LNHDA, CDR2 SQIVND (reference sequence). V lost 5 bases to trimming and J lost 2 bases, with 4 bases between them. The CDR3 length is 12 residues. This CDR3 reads CASSVPYNEQFF. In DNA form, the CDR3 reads TGTGCCAGTAGTGTGCCCTACAATGAGCAGTTCTTC.

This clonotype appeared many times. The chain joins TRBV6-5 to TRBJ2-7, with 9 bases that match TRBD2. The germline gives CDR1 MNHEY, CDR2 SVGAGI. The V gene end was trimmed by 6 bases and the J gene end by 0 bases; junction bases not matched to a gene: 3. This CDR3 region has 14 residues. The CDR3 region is CASRVSGSSYEQYF. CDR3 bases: TGTGCCAGCAGGGTTAGCGGGAGCTCCTACGAGCAGTACTTC.

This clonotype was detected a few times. The CDR3 nucleotides read TGTGCCAGCAGCCCCACAGGGGTGGGCACTGAAGCTTTCTTT. Its translation is CASSPTGVGTEAFF. The chain joins TRBV7-9 to TRBJ1-1, with TRBD1 matching 7 bases. CDR1 SEHNR and CDR2 FQNEAQ come from the germline V gene (reference sequence). This CDR3 contains 14 residues. J lost 4 bases, V lost 5 bases, and 7 bases had no gene match.

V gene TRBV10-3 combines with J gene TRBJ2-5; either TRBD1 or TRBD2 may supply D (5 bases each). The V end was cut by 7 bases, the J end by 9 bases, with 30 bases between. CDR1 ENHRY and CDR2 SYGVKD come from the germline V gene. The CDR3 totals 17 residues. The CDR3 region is CAIILPGTFGFLRAQYF. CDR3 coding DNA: TGTGCCATCATCCTCCCGGGGACCTTTGGCTTTCTAAGGGCCCAGTACTTC.

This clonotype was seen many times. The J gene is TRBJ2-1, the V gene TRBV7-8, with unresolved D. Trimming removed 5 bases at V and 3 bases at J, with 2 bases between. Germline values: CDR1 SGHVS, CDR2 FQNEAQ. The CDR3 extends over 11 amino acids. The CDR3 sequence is CASSDYNEQFF. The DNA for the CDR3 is TGTGCCAGCAGCGACTACAATGAGCAGTTCTTC.

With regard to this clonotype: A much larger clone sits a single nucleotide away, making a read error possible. CDR3 residues: CASTFTHGSCEQYF. The CDR3, as DNA: TGTGCCAGTACTTTCACCCACGGATCCTGCGAGCAGTACTTC. The chain is built from TRBV19 and TRBJ2-7; D is unresolved. Germline V gene lookup returns CDR1 LNHDA and CDR2 SQIVND (reference sequence). The CDR3 has 14 amino acids.

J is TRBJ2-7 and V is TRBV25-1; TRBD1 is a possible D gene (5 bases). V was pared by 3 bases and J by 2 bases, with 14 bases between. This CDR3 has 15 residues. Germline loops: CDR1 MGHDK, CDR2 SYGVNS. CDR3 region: CASSDRDSAAYEQYF. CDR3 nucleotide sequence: TGTGCCAGCAGTGATCGAGACAGTGCTGCCTACGAGCAGTACTTC.

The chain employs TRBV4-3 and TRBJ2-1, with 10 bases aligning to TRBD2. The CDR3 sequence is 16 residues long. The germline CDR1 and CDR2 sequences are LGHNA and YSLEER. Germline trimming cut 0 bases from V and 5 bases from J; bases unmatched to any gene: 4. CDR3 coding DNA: TGCGCCAGCAGCCAAGAATCGCTAGCGGGGGACAATGAGCAGTTCTTC. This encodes CASSQESLAGDNEQFF.

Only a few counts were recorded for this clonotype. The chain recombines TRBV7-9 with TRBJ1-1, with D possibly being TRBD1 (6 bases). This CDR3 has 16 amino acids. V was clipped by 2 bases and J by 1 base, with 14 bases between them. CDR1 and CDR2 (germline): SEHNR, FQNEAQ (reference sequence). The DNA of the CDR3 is TGTGCCAGCAGCTTATTTGAGACAGGAAAGAACACTGAAGCTTTCTTT. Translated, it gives CASSLFETGKNTEAFF. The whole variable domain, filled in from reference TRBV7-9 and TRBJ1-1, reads DTGVSQNPRHKITKRGQNVTFRCDPISEHNRLYWYRQTLGQGPEFLTYFQNEAQLEKSRLLSDRFSAERPKGSFSTLEIQRTEQGDSAMYLCASSLFETGKNTEAFFGQGTRLTVV.

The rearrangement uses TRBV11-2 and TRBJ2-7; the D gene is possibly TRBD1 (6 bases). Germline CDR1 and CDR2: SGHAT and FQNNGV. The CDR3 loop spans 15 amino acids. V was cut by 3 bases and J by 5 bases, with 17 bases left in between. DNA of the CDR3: TGTGCCAGCAGCTTTAGGGGGTGGGGATCCCACGAGCAGTACTTC. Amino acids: CASSFRGWGSHEQYF.

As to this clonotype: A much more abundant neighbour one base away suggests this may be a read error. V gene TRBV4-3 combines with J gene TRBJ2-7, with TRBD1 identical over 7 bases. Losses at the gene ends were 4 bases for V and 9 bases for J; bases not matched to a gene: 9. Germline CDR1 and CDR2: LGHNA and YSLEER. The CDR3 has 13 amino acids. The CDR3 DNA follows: TGCGCCAGCAGCCGCGGACAGGCAGGTGGGCAGTACTTC. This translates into CASSRGQAGGQYF.

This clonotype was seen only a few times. The DNA for the CDR3 is TGTGCCAGTAGTCCTGACAGGGGACCCGGGGCTAATGAAAAACTGTTTTTT. Its protein product is CASSPDRGPGANEKLFF. This chain uses TRBV19 with TRBJ1-4, with 8 bases that match TRBD1. The J segment lost 3 bases and the V segment lost 5 bases, leaving 11 bases of the junction unmatched. CDR3 size: 17 residues. CDR1 and CDR2 (germline): LNHDA, SQIVND (reference sequence).

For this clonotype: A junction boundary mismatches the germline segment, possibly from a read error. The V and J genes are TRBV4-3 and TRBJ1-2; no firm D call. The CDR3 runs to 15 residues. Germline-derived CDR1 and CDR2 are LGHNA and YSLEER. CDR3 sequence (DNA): TGCGCCCGCAGCCAAGAGACAAGGAAGGACTATGGCTACACCTTC. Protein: CARSQETRKDYGYTF.